This T cell receptor (beta chain) was identified during a study of spatial heterogeneity in lung cancer. Many counts were recorded for this clonotype. Time point in this sample: sample taken at primary tumor resection. This CDR3 is built from 16 residues. V lost 3 bases to trimming and J lost 4 bases; unmatched junction nucleotides: 7. Germline V gene sequence: CDR1 SNHLY, CDR2 FYNNEI. TCRdb reprocessed the 5' RACE reads via MiXCR and lists one record per CDR3 protein. The sample lists tens of thousands of distinct CDR3 sequences, 5.2% seen once, with roughly 27% in the top ten. V gene TRBV2 combines with J gene TRBJ2-3; 10 bases align to TRBD1. This receptor was identified in a female donor with early-stage non-small cell lung cancer. Sequenced here: PBMCs, sampled at surgery. CDR3 sequence (DNA): TGTGCCAGCAGTGAGCCGGGACAGGGGATTGCAGATACGCAGTATTTT. Translation: CASSEPGQGIADTQYF.